This T cell receptor (beta chain) was captured by sequencing in a study of CXCR3-negative and CXCR3-positive naive CD8 T cells. Study observations and caveats: Naive subsets did not differ in surface CD5, and the authors estimated TCR strength using properties of the TRB CDR3. Memory CD8+ T cell repertoires were far less diverse than both naive subsets. The TRBV-TRBJ usage of naive CXCR3-negative and CXCR3-positive cells was similar, but that of memory cells differed. TRB CDR3 hydrophobicity was greater in CXCR3-positive naive cells than in CXCR3-negative naive cells.

5' RACE that incorporated UMI labels was used to prepare the TRB cDNA libraries. From its re-call of the 5' RACE reads, TCRdb lists each CDR3 protein once, without DNA. Across tens of thousands of distinct CDR3 sequences, the top ten clones capture approximately 0.6% of the sample. With 300,000 cells each, the CD8+ T cell subsets were individually sorted in triplicate. A remark on this clonotype: As yet, its antigen is unknown.

The CDR3 runs 17 residues. The germline V gene has CDR1 MNHNY and CDR2 SVGAGI (reference sequence). This receptor was obtained from a human donor in good health. Some clones in this sample may be carry-over from other donors' samples. The rearrangement links TRBV6-6 to TRBJ2-1; TCRdb's D call of TRBD2 is untestable without DNA. The sample consisted of naive CXCR3+ CD8+ T cells from blood. As to subset: CD45RO-CCR7+CD27+CD95- naive CD8+ T cells expressing CXCR3 (TNR3+). The CDR3 reads CASSQWIGTSSYNEQFF.